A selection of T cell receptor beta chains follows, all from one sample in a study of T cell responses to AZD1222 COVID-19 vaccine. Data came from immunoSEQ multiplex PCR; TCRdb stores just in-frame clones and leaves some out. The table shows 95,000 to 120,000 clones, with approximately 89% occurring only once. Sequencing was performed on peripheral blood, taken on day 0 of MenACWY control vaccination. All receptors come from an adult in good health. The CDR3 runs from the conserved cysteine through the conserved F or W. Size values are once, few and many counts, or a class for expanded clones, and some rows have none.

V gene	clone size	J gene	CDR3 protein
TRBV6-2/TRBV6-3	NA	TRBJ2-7	CASSYPDTNYEQYF
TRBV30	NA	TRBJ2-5	CAWRLQGAWETQYF
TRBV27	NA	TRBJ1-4	CASSLKSNYGQLILEKLFF
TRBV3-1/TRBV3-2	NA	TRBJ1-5	CASSQGQGYNQPQHF
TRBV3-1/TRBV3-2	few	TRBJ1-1	CASSPTGERKAFF
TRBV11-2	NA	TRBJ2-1	CASSYGRGHDRNEQFF
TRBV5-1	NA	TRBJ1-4	CASSLALGGEEKLFF
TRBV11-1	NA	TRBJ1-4	CASSLPENNEKLFF
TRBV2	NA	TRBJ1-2	CASSVPDGYTF
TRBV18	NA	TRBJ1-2	CASSPPGVGGYTF
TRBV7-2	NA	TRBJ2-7	CASSPHRGPNEQYF
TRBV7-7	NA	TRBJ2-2	CASSRTSGVNTGELFF
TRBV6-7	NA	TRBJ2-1	CASKGGGEQFF
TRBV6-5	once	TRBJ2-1	CASSYSARGEQFF
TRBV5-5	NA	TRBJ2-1	CASSQPIRLAGSLGQFF
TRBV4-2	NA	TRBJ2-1	CASSQLSGQGGNEQFF
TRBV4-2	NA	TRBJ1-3	CASSQGDRAGNTIYF
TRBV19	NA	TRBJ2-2	CATAGPNTGELFF
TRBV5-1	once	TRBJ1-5	CASSPGGSNQPQHF
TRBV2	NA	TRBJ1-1	CASRGGLGSTEAFF
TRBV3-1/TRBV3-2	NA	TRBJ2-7	CASSRGVGDSYEQYF